A selection of T cell receptor beta chains follows, all from one sample in a study of T cell responses to AZD1222 COVID-19 vaccine. TCRdb's copy holds only in-frame clones and misses some; the assay was immunoSEQ multiplex PCR. The data hold about 90,000 clones, with approximately 90% observed a single time. The sequenced sample was peripheral blood, obtained 28 days after the second AZD1222 dose. These receptors were taken from an adult who received the AZD1222 COVID-19 vaccine. Both conserved end residues are part of each CDR3. Fields, in order: J gene, V gene, CDR3 protein.

J: TRBJ2-2
V: TRBV27
CDR3: CASSESGGVRIFFF

J: TRBJ1-3
V: TRBV11-1
CDR3: CASSRGRVIGNTIYF

J: TRBJ1-5
V: TRBV27
CDR3: CASSPRDGHQHF

J: TRBJ2-5
V: TRBV7-3
CDR3: CASSSGQGARETQYF

J: TRBJ2-1
V: TRBV7-3
CDR3: CASSRIGNEQFF

J: TRBJ2-2
V: TRBV27
CDR3: CASSLVTSGGPGELFF

J: TRBJ1-2
V: TRBV19
CDR3: CASTFTRSPPNYGYTF

J: TRBJ1-3
V: TRBV5-1
CDR3: CASSLVGLAGNTIYF

J: TRBJ1-5
V: TRBV27
CDR3: CASSFVPGGQPQHF

J: TRBJ2-4
V: TRBV7-2
CDR3: CASSSSSAVNIQYF

J: TRBJ1-5
V: TRBV3-1/TRBV3-2
CDR3: CASSPSTGTYSNQPQHF

J: TRBJ2-3
V: TRBV21-1
CDR3: CASSKGWTPTTRYPTDTQYF

J: TRBJ1-2
V: TRBV6-5
CDR3: CASSYGSGNNYGYTF

J: TRBJ2-1
V: TRBV12-1
CDR3: CASSFVIPGLAYNEQFF

J: TRBJ1-5
V: TRBV28
CDR3: CASSTRTGYNQPQHF

J: TRBJ1-6
V: TRBV5-6
CDR3: CASSLFESIDNSPLHF

J: TRBJ1-3
V: TRBV6-5
CDR3: CASSPPGGNTIYF

J: TRBJ1-4
V: TRBV14
CDR3: CASNRQVYEKLFF

J: TRBJ2-3
V: TRBV19
CDR3: CASGPSGTDTQYF

J: TRBJ1-2
V: TRBV2
CDR3: CASSERWGNYGYTF

J: TRBJ1-1
V: TRBV19
CDR3: CASSSWVNTEAFF

J: TRBJ1-2
V: TRBV30
CDR3: CAWSLMTGGSGGYTF

J: TRBJ2-7
V: TRBV12-3/TRBV12-4
CDR3: CASSDGPYEQYF

J: TRBJ2-4
V: TRBV6-5
CDR3: CASRSGIKNIQYF

J: TRBJ1-1
V: TRBV4-1
CDR3: CASSQDGGFRRLNTEAFF

J: TRBJ2-1
V: TRBV29-1
CDR3: CSVEDPRRGYNEQFF

J: TRBJ1-2
V: TRBV7-9
CDR3: CASSLGDYGYTF

J: TRBJ1-4
V: TRBV19
CDR3: CASSLLARDRKLFF

J: TRBJ1-4
V: TRBV5-5
CDR3: CASSAGDTSTNEKLFF

J: TRBJ1-1
V: TRBV19
CDR3: CASIDRAFMNTEAFF

J: TRBJ2-7
V: TRBV5-1
CDR3: CASSLAGRRGTYEQYF

J: TRBJ2-3
V: TRBV11-3
CDR3: CASSLGADGKTDTQYF

J: TRBJ1-2
V: TRBV5-6
CDR3: CASSSDRSYYGYTF

J: TRBJ1-2
V: TRBV5-4
CDR3: CASSSGGNYGYTF

J: TRBJ1-2
V: TRBV29-1
CDR3: CSVFTGEYGYTF

J: TRBJ2-7
V: TRBV21-1
CDR3: CASSKAPVGTGGNEQYF

J: TRBJ1-1
V: TRBV3-1/TRBV3-2
CDR3: CASSQVLFGQEEAFF

J: TRBJ1-5
V: TRBV5-8
CDR3: CASSLRSGYQPQHF

J: TRBJ2-7
V: TRBV25-1
CDR3: CASSPQGASYEQYF

J: TRBJ2-5
V: TRBV3-1/TRBV3-2
CDR3: CASSQPWTDQETQYF

J: TRBJ1-1
V: TRBV19
CDR3: CASSIGVTEAFF

J: TRBJ1-4
V: TRBV19
CDR3: CASSSRTGEQKLFF

J: TRBJ2-5
V: TRBV30
CDR3: CAWSVTLAKETQYF

J: TRBJ1-2
V: TRBV3-1/TRBV3-2
CDR3: CASSPRVDVNYGYTF

J: TRBJ1-1
V: TRBV7-2
CDR3: CASSSQGLPSRTEAFF

J: TRBJ1-4
V: TRBV2
CDR3: CASRDRGILEKLFF

J: TRBJ2-1
V: TRBV7-9
CDR3: CASNPRDRGNEQFF

J: TRBJ2-2
V: TRBV5-1
CDR3: CASSSLLAGVTGELFF

J: TRBJ2-1
V: TRBV18
CDR3: CASSPPGVGSNEQFF

J: TRBJ1-4
V: TRBV6-5
CDR3: CASSPGGGAVEKLFF

J: TRBJ2-2
V: TRBV5-4
CDR3: CAFEGANTGELFF

J: TRBJ2-2
V: TRBV7-3
CDR3: CASSLATGNTGELFF